Listed below are T cell receptor beta chains from one sample, sequenced in a study of blood T cell repertoires in COVID-19. TCRdb keeps only in-frame clones here, not all; method: immunoSEQ multiplex PCR. The sample shows more than 200,000 clones, about nine tenths of them seen only once. Input material: peripheral blood. Receptors originate from a middle-aged man with acute or convalescent COVID-19. Both conserved end residues are part of each CDR3. A D gene is named only where the DNA matches it firmly. Expanded clones are given a class, and other clones once, few, many or no size at all.

v_call	clone_size	d_call	j_call	cdr3_aa	cdr3_nt
TRBV9	.	TRBD2	TRBJ2-2	CASSTRTSGRNGELFF	TGTGCCAGCAGCACTCGGACTAGCGGGCGAAACGGGGAGCTGTTTTTT
TRBV2	once	TRBD1	TRBJ2-4	CASSEVWDRVNIQYF	TGTGCCAGCAGTGAAGTTTGGGACAGGGTAAACATTCAGTACTTC
TRBV25-1	.	.	TRBJ1-1	CASSAPGDWTERTEAFF	TGTGCCAGCAGTGCTCCCGGTGATTGGACAGAAAGGACTGAAGCTTTCTTT
TRBV28	once	.	TRBJ2-3	CASSPSGSTDTQYF	TGTGCCAGCAGTCCGTCGGGGTCCACAGATACGCAGTATTTT
TRBV28	.	.	TRBJ2-3	CASSFGAGSTDTQYF	TGTGCCAGCAGTTTTGGGGCAGGGAGCACAGATACGCAGTATTTT
TRBV6-6	.	.	TRBJ2-7	CASSSSRIYEQYF	TGTGCCAGCAGCTCTTCCCGTATCTACGAGCAGTACTTC
TRBV11-1	.	TRBD1	TRBJ1-2	CASSRRDRFNGYTF	TGTGCCAGCAGCCGCCGGGACAGGTTCAATGGCTACACCTTC
TRBV11-2	.	TRBD1	TRBJ2-7	CASSFGTGDYEQYF	TGTGCCAGCAGCTTCGGGACAGGGGACTACGAGCAGTACTTC
TRBV6-2/TRBV6-3	.	.	TRBJ2-7	CASSYPSRTGPSSYEQYF	TGTGCCAGCAGTTACCCATCCAGAACAGGGCCCAGCTCCTACGAGCAGTACTTC
TRBV3-1/TRBV3-2	.	.	TRBJ1-1	CASSQDAGIAEAFF	TGTGCCAGCAGCCAAGATGCAGGGATCGCTGAAGCTTTCTTT
TRBV11-2	.	.	TRBJ2-6	CASSSQGSGANVLTF	TGTGCCAGCAGCTCACAGGGCTCTGGGGCCAACGTCCTGACTTTC
TRBV3-1/TRBV3-2	.	TRBD1	TRBJ2-2	CASRQGTGELFF	TGTGCCAGCAGACAGGGGACCGGGGAGCTGTTTTTT
TRBV5-4	.	TRBD2	TRBJ2-1	CASSVSGTYNEQFF	TGTGCCAGCAGCGTTAGCGGGACCTACAATGAGCAGTTCTTC
TRBV12-3/TRBV12-4	.	.	TRBJ1-2	CASSFGGGYGYTF	TGTGCCAGCAGTTTTGGGGGGGGCTATGGCTACACCTTC
TRBV5-6	.	.	TRBJ2-3	CASSLVGTTDTQYF	TGTGCCAGCAGCTTGGTTGGGACTACAGATACGCAGTATTTT
TRBV4-1	.	.	TRBJ1-2	CASSQEAWGVGNYGYTF	TGCGCCAGCAGCCAAGAAGCCTGGGGGGTGGGAAACTATGGCTACACCTTC
TRBV5-1	.	.	TRBJ2-3	CASSSSSTDTQYF	TGCGCCAGCAGCTCCTCTAGCACAGATACGCAGTATTTT
TRBV6-5	once	.	TRBJ2-3	CASSYSHGGGDTQYF	TGTGCCAGCAGTTACTCCCACGGGGGAGGAGATACGCAGTATTTT
TRBV7-2	.	TRBD2	TRBJ2-7	CASSSLGEAGYISYEQYF	TGTGCCAGCAGCTCCCTAGGGGAAGCGGGATACATCTCCTACGAGCAGTACTTC
TRBV28	.	.	TRBJ2-7	CASSLSTGRGCIF	TGTGCCAGCAGTTTAAGTACAGGGAGGGGGTGTATCTTC
TRBV7-6	once	TRBD1	TRBJ2-7	CASSSWDSNSEQYF	TGTGCCAGCAGCTCCTGGGACAGCAACTCCGAGCAGTACTTC
TRBV5-6	.	TRBD1	TRBJ1-6	CASSPRDSSPLHF	TGTGCCAGCAGCCCACGGGACAGCTCACCCCTCCACTTT
TRBV4-2	.	.	TRBJ2-1	CASSQHFGTGQSANEQFF	TGTGCCAGCAGCCAACACTTTGGGACGGGACAAAGCGCCAATGAGCAGTTCTTC
TRBV4-3	.	.	TRBJ2-2	CASSQVSGVGGELFF	TGCGCCAGCAGCCAAGTTTCGGGAGTTGGAGGGGAGCTGTTTTTT
TRBV5-4	.	TRBD1	TRBJ2-3	CASSLMYGTAGVTDTQYF	TGTGCCAGCAGCTTGATGTACGGGACAGCCGGAGTGACAGATACGCAGTATTTT
TRBV4-1	.	.	TRBJ1-5	CASSQGASRGQPQHF	TGCGCCAGCAGCCAGGGGGCAAGTAGGGGTCAGCCCCAGCATTTT
TRBV7-6	few	TRBD1	TRBJ1-6	CASSLGTGGDSPLHF	TGTGCCAGCAGCTTAGGGACAGGGGGCGACTCACCCCTCCACTTT
TRBV3-1/TRBV3-2	once	TRBD2	TRBJ2-7	CASSQAPSGDPSSYEQYF	TGTGCCAGCAGCCAAGCCCCTAGCGGGGACCCGAGCTCCTACGAGCAGTACTTC
TRBV2	.	.	TRBJ1-2	CASIGAVNYGYTF	TGTGCCAGCATTGGGGCAGTTAACTATGGCTACACCTTC
TRBV29-1	.	TRBD2	TRBJ2-7	CSVELAGFPYEQYF	TGCAGCGTTGAACTAGCGGGATTTCCATACGAGCAGTACTTC
TRBV7-6	.	TRBD2	TRBJ2-1	CASSFNWPSGGTDNEQFF	TGTGCCAGCAGCTTTAACTGGCCTAGCGGGGGAACCGACAATGAGCAGTTCTTC
TRBV21-1	once	.	TRBJ1-6	CASSKSPQAQDSPLHF	TGTGCCAGCAGCAAGTCACCACAGGCCCAGGATTCACCCCTCCACTTT
TRBV28	.	TRBD2	TRBJ2-7	CASSSGGRVGSYEQYF	TGTGCCAGCAGTTCCGGAGGGAGGGTGGGGTCCTACGAGCAGTACTTC
TRBV27	.	TRBD1	TRBJ1-5	CASRTGVGNQPQHF	TGTGCCAGCCGTACAGGGGTGGGCAATCAGCCCCAGCATTTT
TRBV19	.	.	TRBJ1-1	CASSSTGVRTEAFF	TGTGCCAGTAGTTCCACGGGGGTACGTACTGAAGCTTTCTTT
TRBV6-5	few	TRBD2	TRBJ2-2	CASSQYSGGAGELFF	TGTGCCAGCAGTCAATATAGCGGGGGGGCCGGGGAGCTGTTTTTT
TRBV30	once	.	TRBJ2-7	CAWRDIAYEQYF	TGTGCCTGGAGGGACATCGCCTACGAGCAGTACTTC
TRBV5-1	once	TRBD1	TRBJ1-2	CASSWQGGTIDGYTF	TGCGCCAGCAGCTGGCAGGGGGGCACAATCGATGGCTACACCTTC
TRBV3-1/TRBV3-2	.	.	TRBJ2-7	CASSQTTFSYEQYF	TGTGCCAGCAGCCAAACTACATTCTCCTACGAGCAGTACTTC
TRBV19	.	TRBD1	TRBJ1-1	CASTQGQAWYTEAFF	TGTGCCAGTACCCAAGGACAGGCTTGGTACACTGAAGCTTTCTTT
TRBV18	.	.	TRBJ1-2	CASSPSDTSYGYTF	TGTGCCAGCTCACCCTCGGACACGTCATATGGCTACACCTTC
TRBV15	.	.	TRBJ1-4	CATSRGAPNEKLFF	TGTGCCACCAGCAGAGGGGCCCCTAATGAAAAACTGTTTTTT
TRBV7-7	.	TRBD2	TRBJ2-5	CASSRSPTGGARETQYF	TGTGCCAGCAGCCGCTCCCCTACCGGGGGGGCACGGGAGACCCAGTACTTC
TRBV6-2/TRBV6-3	.	.	TRBJ2-7	CASSPHSGLLGYEQYF	TGTGCCAGCAGCCCCCATTCAGGACTATTGGGCTACGAGCAGTACTTC
TRBV18	few	TRBD1	TRBJ1-1	CASSQRQGATEAFF	TGTGCCAGCTCACAGCGACAGGGAGCCACTGAAGCTTTCTTT
TRBV7-9	.	.	TRBJ1-4	CASSRWTDGDEKLFF	TGTGCCAGCAGCCGCTGGACAGATGGGGATGAAAAACTGTTTTTT
TRBV12-3/TRBV12-4	.	.	TRBJ1-2	CASSSNSLYGYTF	TGTGCCAGCAGTTCGAACAGCCTCTATGGCTACACCTTC
TRBV5-4	.	.	TRBJ2-7	CASRPFGGSYEQYF	TGTGCCAGCAGACCTTTCGGAGGGAGCTACGAGCAGTACTTC
TRBV15	.	.	TRBJ1-5	CATSRDRNNQPQHF	TGTGCCACCAGCAGAGACAGGAACAATCAGCCCCAGCATTTT
TRBV5-1	.	.	TRBJ2-1	CASSSGRVTYNEQFF	TGCGCCAGCAGCTCCGGCAGGGTTACCTACAATGAGCAGTTCTTC
TRBV5-1	.	TRBD1	TRBJ1-3	CASSLQGTGNTIYF	TGCGCCAGCAGCTTACAGGGGACTGGAAACACCATATATTTT
TRBV19	.	TRBD1	TRBJ2-7	CASSILGADREGEQYF	TGTGCCAGTAGTATCCTCGGGGCCGACAGGGAAGGAGAGCAGTACTTC
TRBV28	.	TRBD2	TRBJ2-7	CASSLVSGSSYEQYF	TGTGCCAGCAGTTTAGTAAGCGGGAGCTCCTACGAGCAGTACTTC